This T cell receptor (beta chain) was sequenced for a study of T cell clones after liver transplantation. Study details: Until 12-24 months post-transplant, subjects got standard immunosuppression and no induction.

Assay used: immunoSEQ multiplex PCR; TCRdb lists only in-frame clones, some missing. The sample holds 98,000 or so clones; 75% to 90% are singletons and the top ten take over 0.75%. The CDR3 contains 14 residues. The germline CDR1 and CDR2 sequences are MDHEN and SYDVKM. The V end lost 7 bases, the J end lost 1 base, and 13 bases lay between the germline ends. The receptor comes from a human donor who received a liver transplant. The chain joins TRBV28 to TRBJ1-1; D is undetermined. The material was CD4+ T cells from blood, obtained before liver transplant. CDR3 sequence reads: CASIWNDPNTEAFF. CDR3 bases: TGTGCCAGCATTTGGAACGATCCGAACACTGAAGCTTTCTTT. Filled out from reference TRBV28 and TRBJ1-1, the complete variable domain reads DVKVTQSSRYLVKRTGEKVFLECVQDMDHENMFWYRQDPGLGLRLIYFSYDVKMKEKGDIPEGYSVSREKKERFSLILESASTNQTSMYLCASIWNDPNTEAFFGQGTRLTVV.